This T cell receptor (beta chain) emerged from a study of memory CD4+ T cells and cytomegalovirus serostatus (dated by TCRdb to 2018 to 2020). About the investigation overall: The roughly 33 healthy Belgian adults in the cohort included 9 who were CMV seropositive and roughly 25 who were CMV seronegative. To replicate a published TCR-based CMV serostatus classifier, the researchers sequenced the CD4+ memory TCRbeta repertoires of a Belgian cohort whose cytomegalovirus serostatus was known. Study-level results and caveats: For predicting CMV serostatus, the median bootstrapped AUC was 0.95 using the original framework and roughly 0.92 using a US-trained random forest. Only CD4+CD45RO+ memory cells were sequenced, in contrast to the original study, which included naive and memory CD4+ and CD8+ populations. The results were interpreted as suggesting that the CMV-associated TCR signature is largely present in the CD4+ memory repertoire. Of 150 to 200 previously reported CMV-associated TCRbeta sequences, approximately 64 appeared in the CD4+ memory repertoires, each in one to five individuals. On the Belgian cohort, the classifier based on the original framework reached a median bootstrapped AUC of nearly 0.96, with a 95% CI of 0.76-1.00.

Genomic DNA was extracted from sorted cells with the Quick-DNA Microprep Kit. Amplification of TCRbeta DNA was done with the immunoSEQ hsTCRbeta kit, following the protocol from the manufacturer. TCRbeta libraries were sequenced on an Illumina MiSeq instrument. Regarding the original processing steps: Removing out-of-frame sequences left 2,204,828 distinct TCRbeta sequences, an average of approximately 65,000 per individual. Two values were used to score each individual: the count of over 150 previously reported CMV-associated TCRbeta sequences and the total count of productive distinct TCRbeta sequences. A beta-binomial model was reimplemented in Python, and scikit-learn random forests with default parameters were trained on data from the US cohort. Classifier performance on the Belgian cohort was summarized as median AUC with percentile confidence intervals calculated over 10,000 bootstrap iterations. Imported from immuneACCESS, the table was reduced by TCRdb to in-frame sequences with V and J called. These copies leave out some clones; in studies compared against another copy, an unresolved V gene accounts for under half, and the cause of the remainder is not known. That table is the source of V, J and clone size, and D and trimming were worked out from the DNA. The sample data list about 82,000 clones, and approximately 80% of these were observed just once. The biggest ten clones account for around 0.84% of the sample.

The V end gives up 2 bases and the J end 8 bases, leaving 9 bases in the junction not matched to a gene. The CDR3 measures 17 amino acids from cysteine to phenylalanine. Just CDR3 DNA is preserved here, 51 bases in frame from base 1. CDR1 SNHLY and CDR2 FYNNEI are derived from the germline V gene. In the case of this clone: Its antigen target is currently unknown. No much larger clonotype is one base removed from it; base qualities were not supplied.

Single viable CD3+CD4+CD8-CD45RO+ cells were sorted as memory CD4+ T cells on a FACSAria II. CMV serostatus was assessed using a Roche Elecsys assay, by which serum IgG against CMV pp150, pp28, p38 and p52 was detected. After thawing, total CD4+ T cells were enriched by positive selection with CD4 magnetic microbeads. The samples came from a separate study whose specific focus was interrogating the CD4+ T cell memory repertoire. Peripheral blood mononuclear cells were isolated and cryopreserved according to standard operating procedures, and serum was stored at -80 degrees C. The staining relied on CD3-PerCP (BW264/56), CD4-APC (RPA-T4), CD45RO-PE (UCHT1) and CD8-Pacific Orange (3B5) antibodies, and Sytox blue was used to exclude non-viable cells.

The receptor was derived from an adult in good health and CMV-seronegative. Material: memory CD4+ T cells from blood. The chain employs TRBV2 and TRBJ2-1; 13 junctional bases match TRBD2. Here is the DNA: TGTGCCAGCAGTGAATTCACCGGGACTAGCGGGGAGGATGAGCAGTTCTTC. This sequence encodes CASSEFTGTSGEDEQFF.